What follows are 26 T cell receptor beta chains derived from one specimen sequenced in a study of Graves' ophthalmopathy and Graves' hyperthyroidism (dated by TCRdb to 2017 to 2018). For sequencing, an Illumina HiSeq 2000 was employed. TCR beta CDR3 regions were amplified from RNA transcripts for repertoire sequencing. The first round of RT-PCR was done with HTBI primers and the Qiagen OneStep RT-PCR kit, and was followed by a second round of multiplex PCR, then size selection and purification. Using fastp at Q25 and MiXCR, TCRdb reprocessed the public reads and kept productive beta chains. Every distinct CDR3 protein forms one entry, paired with its most common genes and DNA. Counted in this sample were 150,000 to 200,000 distinct CDR3 sequences; under 45% of them appeared once. The ten top clones hold 7.5% to 10% of the sample. Sequencing input: peripheral blood. The source of these receptors is a man aged 25-40 years with Graves' ophthalmopathy. Donor details come from another sample of the same person, matched by shared clones.

This clonotype was counted many times. The chain is built from TRBV11-2 and TRBJ1-1; 9 bases map to TRBD1. The V segment lost 5 bases and the J segment 5 bases; nucleotides outside the gene matches: 15. The CDR3 spans 17 residues. Germline loops: CDR1 SGHAT, CDR2 FQNNGV. The CDR3 loop reads CASSPQPFGQGRTEAFF. CDR3 coding DNA: TGTGCCAGCAGCCCACAACCGTTCGGACAGGGGAGGACTGAAGCTTTCTTT.

The chain has TRBV13 and TRBJ2-7; TRBD1 or TRBD2 may be the D gene (5 bases each). This CDR3 spans 16 amino acids. Trimming left V 5 bases short and J 2 bases short, with 19 bases between. The germline V gene encodes CDR1 PRHDT and CDR2 FYEKMQ (reference sequence). CDR3 residues: CASSRSDRGGTYEQYF. The CDR3 nucleotides read TGTGCCAGCAGCCGATCGGACCGGGGCGGTACCTACGAGCAGTACTTC. Using reference TRBV13 and TRBJ2-7 for the parts outside the CDR3, the full variable domain is AAGVIQSPRHLIKEKRETATLKCYPIPRHDTVYWYQQGPGQDPQFLISFYEKMQSDKGSIPDRFSAQQFSDYHSELNMSSLELGDSALYFCASSRSDRGGTYEQYFGPGTRLTVT.

This clonotype was seen a few times. This chain connects TRBV28 to TRBJ2-7, with a tentative D call TRBD2 (5 bases). The CDR3 has 15 amino acids. V gave up 5 bases and J gave up 0 bases, with 14 bases separating them. The germline gives CDR1 MDHEN, CDR2 SYDVKM. CDR3: CASSPTSKSSYEQYF. In nucleotides, the CDR3 is TGTGCCAGCAGTCCCACTAGTAAAAGCTCCTACGAGCAGTACTTC.

This clonotype was detected ten times or more. The V call is TRBV12-3 or TRBV12-4, the J call TRBJ1-5, with D hard to call. This CDR3 region has 15 residues. V was cut by 3 bases and J by 4 bases, with 13 bases left in between. Here the CDR3 DNA reads TGTGCCAGCAGTTTCATAACGTCCGGAAATCAGCCCCAGCATTTT. Protein product: CASSFITSGNQPQHF.

The chain has TRBV29-1 and TRBJ2-5; the D gene is possibly TRBD2 (7 bases). The CDR3 runs to 13 residues. Between the trimmed V and J ends, which lost 5 bases and 5 bases, there was a span of 15 bases. CDR1 is SQVTM and CDR2 is ANQGSEA in the germline V gene. The chain's CDR3 is CSVRGARMETQYF. The DNA of the CDR3 is TGCAGCGTTCGGGGGGCAAGGATGGAGACCCAGTACTTC.

In its sample, this clonotype was seen many times. This chain joins TRBV6-5 and TRBJ1-2; D gene uncertain. Trimming shortened V by 6 bases and J by 4 bases, and 9 bases separated the two germline ends. This CDR3 has 12 amino acids. Germline V gives CDR1 MNHEY, CDR2 SVGAGI. CDR3 DNA: TGTGCCAGCAGCCCGGAACCCTATGGCTACACCTTC. Translation: CASSPEPYGYTF.

In its sample, this clonotype was seen once. The J gene is TRBJ2-7, the V gene TRBV12-3 or TRBV12-4; 12 positions match TRBD2. The ends lost 4 bases at V and 5 bases at J; junction bases unmatched: 6. This CDR3 contains 15 residues. The CDR3 region is CASSSRLAGVDEQYF. The CDR3, as DNA: TGTGCCAGCAGTTCACGACTAGCGGGAGTTGACGAGCAGTACTTC.

This clonotype was found once. V gene TRBV25-1 combines with J gene TRBJ2-7, with 8 bases aligning to TRBD1. CDR1 is MGHDK and CDR2 is SYGVNS in the germline V gene. The trim removed 7 bases at V and 0 bases at J, leaving 8 bases unmatched. The CDR3 has 15 residues. The CDR3: CASNRTGSFSYEQYF. DNA for the CDR3: TGTGCCAGCAATCGGACAGGGAGCTTCTCCTACGAGCAGTACTTC.

This clonotype was observed at least ten times. J is TRBJ1-6 and V is TRBV6-1; no clear D gene. Germline V gene sequence: CDR1 MNHNS, CDR2 SASEGT. The CDR3 has 13 amino acids. V lost 6 bases and J lost 10, with 13 bases in between. The chain's CDR3 is CASRPYVGSPLHF. CDR3 sequence (DNA): TGTGCCAGCAGACCCTACGTGGGGTCACCCCTCCACTTT.

This clonotype was observed many times. The chain links TRBV6-2 or TRBV6-3 to TRBJ2-7; 14 bases agree with TRBD2. Germline-derived CDR1 and CDR2 are MNHEY and SVGEGT. The CDR3 sequence is 19 residues long. V lost 5 bases and J lost 3; bases outside the gene matches: 15. The CDR3 bases are TGTGCCAGCAGTAGCCCCCGGGGACTAGCGGGAGTTGGAGGCTACGAGCAGTACTTC. It yields the protein CASSSPRGLAGVGGYEQYF.

This clonotype was seen at least ten times. The chain links TRBV19 to TRBJ1-5; TRBD1 is a possible D gene (5 bases). Trimming removed 3 bases from V and 5 bases from J, with 14 bases in between. This CDR3 spans 15 amino acids. Germline assignment: CDR1 LNHDA and CDR2 SQIVND (reference sequence). The CDR3 DNA follows: TGTGCCAGTAGTATGGGACGGATGACCCATCAGCCCCAGCATTTT. Translated: CASSMGRMTHQPQHF.

A few counts support this clonotype. The chain combines TRBV12-3 or TRBV12-4 with TRBJ1-2, with TRBD1 as a possible D gene (6 bases). The CDR3 has 17 residues. Trimming cost V 3 bases and J 2 bases, with 19 bases left between them. CDR3 DNA sequence: TGTGCCAGCAGTTTTATCGGAGGGGGACGTACAAACTATGGCTACACCTTC. Translation: CASSFIGGGRTNYGYTF.

The chain uses TRBV6-1 and TRBJ2-2; TRBD2 agrees at 8 bases. CDR1 is MNHNS, CDR2 SASEGT, per germline. V was pared by 2 bases and J by 5 bases, with 7 bases of the junction left unmatched. The CDR3 is 16 residues long. The CDR3 bases are TGTGCCAGCAGTGAAACGTATGGCGGGGGGACCGGGGAGCTGTTTTTT. Residues: CASSETYGGGTGELFF.

This clonotype was counted a few times. The CDR3 reads CSASSRQTSNQPQHF. DNA of the CDR3: TGCAGTGCTAGTTCGCGACAGACTAGCAATCAGCCCCAGCATTTT. The chain combines TRBV20-1 with TRBJ1-5; possibly TRBD1 for D (5 bases). Trimming left V 3 bases short and J 0 bases short, with 12 bases between. The CDR3 is 15 amino acids. Germline-derived CDR1 and CDR2 are DFQATT and SNEGSKA (reference sequence).

This clonotype was picked up many times. The V call is TRBV14, the J call TRBJ2-7, with D hard to call. Between the trimmed V and J ends, which lost 0 bases and 4 bases, there was a span of 4 bases. The CDR3 covers 12 residues. Germline lookup yields CDR1 SGHDN and CDR2 FVKESK. CDR3 sequence: CASSQEGYEQYF. CDR3 nucleotides: TGTGCCAGCAGCCAAGAAGGTTACGAGCAGTACTTC.

The chain couples TRBV12-3 or TRBV12-4 to TRBJ2-7; no clear D. There are 14 residues in the CDR3. With 7 bases removed from V and 6 bases from J, the gap between germline ends came to 19 bases. The CDR3 is CASKKVESPGEQYF. The CDR3, as DNA: TGTGCCAGCAAAAAGGTAGAATCCCCTGGCGAGCAGTACTTC.

This clonotype was seen ten or more times. Relative to the germline gene, one junction end is altered; a read error may explain this. This CDR3 reads CAGSETRLYEQYF. In nucleotides, the CDR3 is TGTGCCGGCAGTGAAACTAGACTCTACGAGCAGTACTTC. The rearrangement links TRBV6-1 to TRBJ2-7; a possible D gene is TRBD2 (5 bases). CDR3 length equals 13 residues. CDR1 and CDR2 (germline): MNHNS, SASEGT.

The CDR3 nucleotides are TGTGCCAGCAGCAAAGAAGGCCTTCCTAGGGGCTACACCTTC. Protein product: CASSKEGLPRGYTF. This chain links TRBV9 with TRBJ1-2; D is unclear. Germline lookup yields CDR1 SGDLS and CDR2 YYNGEE. V lost 4 bases and J 8 bases, leaving 18 bases between the germline ends. CDR3 length: 14 amino acids. The entire variable domain, with the rest obtained from reference TRBV9 and TRBJ1-2, is as follows: DSGVTQTPKHLITATGQRVTLRCSPRSGDLSVYWYQQSLDQGLQFLIQYYNGEERAKGNILERFSAQQFPDLHSELNLSSLELGDSALYFCASSKEGLPRGYTFGSGTRLTVV.

The chain links TRBV11-3 to TRBJ1-1; no reliable D call. Germline values: CDR1 SGHNT, CDR2 YENEEA. The V gene lost 1 base and the J gene lost 0 bases, with 9 bases spanning the gap. The CDR3 runs 15 residues. CDR3 region: CASSLGAGLNTEAFF. The CDR3 region has the DNA TGTGCCAGCAGCTTAGGAGCAGGCTTGAACACTGAAGCTTTCTTT.

There are many counts of this clonotype. This chain joins TRBV29-1 and TRBJ1-2, with 7 bases identical to TRBD1. Germline CDR1 is SQVTM and CDR2 is ANQGSEA. CDR3 length: 11 residues. The J segment lost 6 bases and the V segment lost 6 bases, leaving 4 bases of the junction unmatched. The DNA for the CDR3 is TGCAGCGTGGAGGGGGCAGATGGCTACACCTTC. As protein: CSVEGADGYTF. The variable domain in full, with the rest retrieved from reference TRBV29-1 and TRBJ1-2, is SAVISQKPSRDICQRGTSLTIQCQVDSQVTMMFWYRQQPGQSLTLIATANQGSEATYESGFVIDKFPISRPNLTFSTLTVSNMSPEDSSIYLCSVEGADGYTFGSGTRLTVV.

Ten or more counts support this clonotype. The CDR3 DNA reads as TGTGCCAGCTCACCCGGCTTTCTGAACACTGAAGCTTTCTTT. This encodes CASSPGFLNTEAFF. V gene TRBV18 combines with J gene TRBJ1-1; D gene ambiguous. The CDR3 consists of 14 residues. V dropped 3 bases and J dropped 0 bases, with 8 bases sitting between them. CDR1 KGHSH and CDR2 LQKENI come from the germline V gene.

The V gene is TRBV4-1, the J gene TRBJ1-2; 9 bases are a match to TRBD1. Trimming removed 1 base from V and 7 bases from J; junction bases left unmatched: 7. Germline values: CDR1 MGHRA, CDR2 YSYEKL. This CDR3 is 15 amino acids long. The CDR3 is CASSQGPGQGFGYTF. Here the CDR3 DNA reads TGCGCCAGCAGCCAAGGCCCGGGACAGGGATTTGGCTACACCTTC.

This clonotype was counted many times. J is TRBJ1-1 and V is TRBV20-1; D is undetermined. The CDR3 has 13 residues. CDR1 is DFQATT, CDR2 SNEGSKA, per germline (reference sequence). The CDR3 DNA reads as TGCAGACCTTTCCGGGCCCCGAACACTGAAGCTTTCTTT. This encodes CRPFRAPNTEAFF.

The V gene is TRBV6-1, the J gene TRBJ2-7, with D uncertain. The ends were cut back, 3 bases at V and 2 bases at J, with 11 bases in the middle. The CDR3 extends over 14 amino acids. Germline V gene data show CDR1 as MNHNS and CDR2 as SASEGT. The CDR3 loop reads CASSDKIGPYEQYF. CDR3 sequence (DNA): TGTGCCAGCAGTGACAAAATAGGACCCTACGAGCAGTACTTC.

This clonotype was seen repeatedly, ten times or more. The chain combines TRBV4-3 with TRBJ2-3; D unclear. V was clipped by 3 bases and J by 5 bases, with 6 bases between them. CDR1 is LGHNA and CDR2 is YSLEER in the germline V gene. The CDR3 totals 12 residues. The CDR3 reads CASSQNRDTQYF. The CDR3 bases are TGCGCCAGCAGCCAGAACAGAGATACGCAGTATTTT.

V is TRBV19 and J is TRBJ2-2, with unresolved D. This CDR3 region has 15 residues. CDR1 is LNHDA and CDR2 is SQIVND in the germline V gene (reference sequence). Deletions cut 4 bases from V and 5 bases from J, with 14 bases between. The DNA for the CDR3 is TGTGCCAGTAGTACCGCGGCTGAGTGGACCGGGGAGCTGTTTTTT. Encoded protein: CASSTAAEWTGELFF. Complete variable domain (other parts from reference TRBV19 and TRBJ2-2): DGGITQSPKYLFRKEGQNVTLSCEQNLNHDAMYWYRQDPGQGLRLIYYSQIVNDFQKGDIAEGYSVSREKKESFPLTVTSAQKNPTAFYLCASSTAAEWTGELFFGEGSRLTVL.